This paragraph reports one T cell receptor (beta chain). Its specificity is unknown. Clones were read by immunoSEQ multiplex PCR, and TCRdb kept only the in-frame ones, dropping some. Among about 130,000 clones listed, approximately 75% were seen once. The germline V and J ends were trimmed by 1 base and 5 bases, with 11 bases remaining between them. Germline V gene data show CDR1 as SGHDN and CDR2 as FVKESK. The CDR3 is 14 residues long. The sample belongs to a study of radiation and T cells in renal cell carcinoma. Points from the study as a whole: Pretreatment tumor biopsies were lacking, so baseline clonotypes are unknown. From baseline, blood top tumor clonotypes peaked at 2 weeks post-radiation.

Time point meaning: blood 2 weeks post-SBRT. Described treatment: 15 Gy SBRT to primary tumor, nephrectomy 4 weeks later. Radiation-treated patients gave blood at baseline, week 2 and week 4. Clear cell pathology was present in this patient's renal cell carcinoma. V is TRBV14 and J is TRBJ1-2; D not resolved. The sequence came from a woman in her fifties or sixties with renal cell carcinoma. The sample here was blood, taken from a patient whose treatment included radiotherapy and nephrectomy. CDR3 amino acids: CASSQGEVSYGYTF. The CDR3 DNA sequence: TGTGCCAGCAGCCAAGGGGAAGTGTCGTATGGCTACACCTTC.